This T cell receptor beta chain is drawn from a study of blood T cell repertoires in COVID-19. The repertoire was sequenced with immunoSEQ multiplex PCR; TCRdb's copy has only in-frame clones and lacks some. The repertoire has more than 110,000 clones, 84% of them found once; the top ten carry 1.5% to 2%. This study enrolled people aged 18 to 89 from 24 US geographic areas. Self-reported history from a screening survey and questionnaire set each donor's cohort. Germline V lookup: CDR1 LGHNA, CDR2 YSLEER. V lost 3 bases to trimming and J lost 3 bases; unmatched junction nucleotides: 13. The CDR3 covers 18 residues.

The receptor comes from a woman aged 18-29 years who had been exposed to COVID-19. The sequenced sample consisted of PBMCs or T cells enriched from blood (not recorded which). The rearrangement uses TRBV4-3 and TRBJ2-2; 7 bases are shared with TRBD2. CDR3 residues: CASSQGSLWEGYTGELFF. As DNA, the CDR3 is TGCGCCAGCAGCCAGGGGTCCTTGTGGGAGGGATACACCGGGGAGCTGTTTTTT.